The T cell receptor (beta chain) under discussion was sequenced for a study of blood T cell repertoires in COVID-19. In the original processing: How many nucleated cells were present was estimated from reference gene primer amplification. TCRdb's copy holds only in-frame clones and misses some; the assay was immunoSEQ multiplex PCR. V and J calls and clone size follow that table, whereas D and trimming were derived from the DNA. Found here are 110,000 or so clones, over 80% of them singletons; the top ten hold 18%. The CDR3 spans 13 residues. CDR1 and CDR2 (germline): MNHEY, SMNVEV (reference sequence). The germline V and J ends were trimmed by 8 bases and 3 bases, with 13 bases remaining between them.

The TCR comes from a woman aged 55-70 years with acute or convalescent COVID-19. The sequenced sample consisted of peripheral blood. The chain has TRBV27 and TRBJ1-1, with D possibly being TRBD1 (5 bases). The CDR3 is CASGRGGDTEAFF. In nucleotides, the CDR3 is TGTGCCAGCGGGCGGGGCGGGGACACTGAAGCTTTCTTT.